This entry lists 26 T cell receptor beta chains sequenced from one sample in a study of cytomegalovirus exposure and HLA in healthy donors. Repertoires were generated with immunoSEQ multiplex PCR, while TCRdb's copy carries only in-frame clones and drops some. The sample yields 250,000 to 400,000 clones, roughly 90% seen once. The material sequenced was PBMCs. These receptors were taken from a man aged 25 to 45 in good health and CMV-seronegative.

V usage is TRBV6-5 and J usage is TRBJ1-5; TRBD1 might be the D (5 bases). Germline V gene data show CDR1 as MNHEY and CDR2 as SVGAGI. The CDR3 extends over 14 amino acids. The V end lost 4 bases, the J end lost 0 bases, and 7 bases lay between the germline ends. Here the CDR3 DNA reads TGTGCCAGCAGTTGGGGCCGTAGCAATCAGCCCCAGCATTTT. This encodes CASSWGRSNQPQHF.

The J gene is TRBJ2-3, the V gene TRBV19; TRBD2 agrees at 13 bases. Germline assignment: CDR1 LNHDA and CDR2 SQIVND (reference sequence). V shed 7 bases, J shed 4 bases, and the junction held 8 bases outside the gene matches. The CDR3 has 16 amino acids. CDR3 sequence (DNA): TGTGCCAGTACCCCGGGACTAGCGGGGATGTCAGATACGCAGTATTTT. This encodes CASTPGLAGMSDTQYF.

J is TRBJ1-4 and V is TRBV27, with TRBD1 as a possible D gene (6 bases). CDR1 and CDR2 from the germline V gene are MNHEY and SMNVEV (reference sequence). V lost 5 bases and J lost 8, with 18 bases in between. CDR3 length: 15 residues. CDR3 amino acids: CASSATGFRREKLFF. The CDR3 coding sequence is TGTGCCAGCAGTGCAACAGGGTTTCGCCGGGAAAAACTGTTTTTT.

The rearrangement links TRBV21-1 to TRBJ2-4; TRBD1, the table's D call, lacks a check against the DNA. TRBV21-1 is an annotated pseudogene. The CDR3 totals 20 residues. For the CDR3, the DNA is TGTGCCAGCAGCAAATCCAGAACGGCGAGACAGGCAGGGGAGAAGGACATTCAGTACTTC. Encoded protein: CASSKSRTARQAGEKDIQYF.

The rearrangement joins TRBV21-1 to TRBJ1-4; the table's TRBD1 call for D was not verified on the DNA. TRBV21-1 is an annotated pseudogene. CDR3 length: 16 residues. Written as DNA, the CDR3 is TGTGCCAGCAGCAAATCGGTGCACAGGAGAAATGAAAAACTGTTTTTT. Amino acids: CASSKSVHRRNEKLFF.

This chain connects TRBV7-7 to TRBJ2-1, with TRBD2 matching over 9 bases. Per germline, CDR1 SSHAT and CDR2 FNYEAQ (reference sequence). V shed 5 bases and J 4 bases; nucleotides not matched to a gene: 6. The CDR3 runs to 15 residues. CDR3 DNA: TGTGCCAGCAGCCCCGCGGGGGGGGGATACAATGAGCAGTTCTTC. Translation gives CASSPAGGGYNEQFF.

The chain has TRBV29-1 and TRBJ2-7; the match to TRBD1 covers 9 bases. The CDR3 sequence is 14 residues long. Per the germline V gene, CDR1 is SQVTM and CDR2 is ANQGSEA. The V segment lost 3 bases and the J segment 3 bases; nucleotides outside the gene matches: 6. The CDR3 bases are TGCAGCGTTGAGGCCGGGACAGGGTACTACGAGCAGTACTTC. Its translation: CSVEAGTGYYEQYF.

This sequence joins TRBV5-1 and TRBJ1-1; 11 bases agree with TRBD1. V lost 4 bases and J lost 9; bases outside the gene matches: 14. Germline values: CDR1 SGHRS, CDR2 YFSETQ. This CDR3 region has 16 residues. CDR3: CASSASSGQGARKAFF. As DNA, the CDR3 is TGCGCCAGCAGCGCATCATCCGGACAGGGGGCGCGTAAAGCTTTCTTT.

The chain carries TRBV5-8 and TRBJ2-1; D not resolved. V shed 3 bases and J shed 10 bases, with 11 bases lying between them. Looked up from germline, CDR1 is SGHTS and CDR2 is YDEGEE. This CDR3 contains 12 residues. CDR3 in amino acids: CASSSGYVEQFF. CDR3 coding DNA: TGTGCCAGCAGCTCGGGTTATGTGGAGCAGTTCTTC. The full variable domain, its missing parts supplied by reference TRBV5-8 and TRBJ2-1, is EAGVTQSPTHLIKTRGQQATLRCSPISGHTSVYWYQQALGLGLQFLLWYDEGEERNRGNFPPRFSGRQFPNYSSELNVNALELEDSALYLCASSSGYVEQFFGPGTRLTVL.

The table lists this clone with a few counts. The chain carries TRBV10-2 and TRBJ1-4; no reliable D call. CDR1 WSHSY and CDR2 SAAADI come from the germline V gene. This CDR3 is 11 amino acids long. The germline V and J ends were trimmed by 2 bases and 11 bases, with 6 bases remaining between them. The CDR3 coding sequence is TGCGCCAGCAGTGAGGCCGGGAAACTGTTTTTT. Protein: CASSEAGKLFF.

The rearrangement links TRBV5-1 to TRBJ2-3; no reliable D call. From germline, CDR1 is SGHRS and CDR2 YFSETQ. V shed 3 bases and J shed 5 bases, with 10 bases lying between them. The CDR3 runs to 13 residues. The CDR3 loop reads CASSSLKEDTQYF. Written as DNA, the CDR3 is TGCGCCAGCAGCTCGCTAAAAGAAGATACGCAGTATTTT.

This clone was recorded only once. The gene calls are TRBV10-2 and TRBJ2-7; D is perhaps TRBD2 (6 bases). This CDR3 spans 15 amino acids. V was cut by 7 bases and J by 3 bases, with 19 bases left in between. Germline V gene data show CDR1 as WSHSY and CDR2 as SAAADI. CDR3 bases: TGCGCCAGCACGATCCCCCGGGGCGGGGACTACGAGCAGTACTTC. Translated: CASTIPRGGDYEQYF.

The rearrangement links TRBV2 to TRBJ1-4; tentatively, D is TRBD1 (5 bases). The CDR3 has 13 residues. V was cut by 6 bases and J by 5 bases, with 10 bases left in between. Per the germline V gene, CDR1 is SNHLY and CDR2 is FYNNEI. Here the CDR3 reads CASSGGLNEKLFF. CDR3 bases: TGTGCCAGCAGCGGGGGATTGAATGAAAAACTGTTTTTT.

With respect to this clone: Other DNA variants within this sample encode the same CDR3. The chain couples TRBV6-1 to TRBJ2-5; D not certain. Trimming took 2 bases from V and 5 from J, leaving 9 bases between them. CDR1 is MNHNS and CDR2 is SASEGT in the germline V gene. The CDR3 sequence is 13 residues long. The CDR3 region has the DNA TGTGCCAGCAGTGAAAGTGGCAGGGAGACCCAGTACTTC. Encoded protein: CASSESGRETQYF.

The chain joins TRBV11-2 to TRBJ2-4; 8 nucleotides align to TRBD2. Germline lookup yields CDR1 SGHAT and CDR2 FQNNGV. V shed 5 bases and J 2 bases; nucleotides not matched to a gene: 8. The CDR3 contains 16 residues. CDR3 DNA sequence: TGTGCCAGCAGCCCAACGCGGGGGGCAACCAAAAACATTCAGTACTTC. Protein product: CASSPTRGATKNIQYF.

This chain uses TRBV7-7 with TRBJ2-7; 8 bases map to TRBD1. Per germline, CDR1 SSHAT and CDR2 FNYEAQ (reference sequence). V shed 5 bases and J 0 bases; nucleotides not matched to a gene: 6. This CDR3 is 15 amino acids long. The CDR3 DNA sequence: TGTGCCAGCAGCGAAGGCACAGGGGGCTCCTACGAGCAGTACTTC. Protein product: CASSEGTGGSYEQYF.

The chain combines TRBV25-1 with TRBJ1-2; D gene unclear. V lost 6 bases, J lost 2 bases, and 13 bases lay in between. The CDR3 length is 14 residues. The germline gives CDR1 MGHDK, CDR2 SYGVNS. As DNA, the CDR3 is TGTGCCAGCAGCCAATACGGGTCCAACTATGGCTACACCTTC. It codes for CASSQYGSNYGYTF.

V usage is TRBV5-4 and J usage is TRBJ2-3; 8 nucleotides align to TRBD2. V gave up 2 bases and J gave up 3 bases; unmatched junction bases: 5. Germline CDR1 SGHNT, CDR2 YYREEE (reference sequence). This CDR3 has 15 amino acids. This chain's CDR3 is CASSFGGGITDTQYF. The CDR3 nucleotides read TGTGCCAGCAGCTTTGGCGGGGGGATTACAGATACGCAGTATTTT.

The chain joins TRBV7-9 to TRBJ1-1; maybe TRBD1 (5 bases). The CDR3 sequence is 14 residues long. Germline V gene data show CDR1 as SEHNR and CDR2 as FQNEAQ (reference sequence). V was clipped by 3 bases and J by 5 bases, with 13 bases between them. As DNA, the CDR3 is TGTGCCAGCAGCTTGCAAGGGGTTTGGACTGAAGCTTTCTTT. Protein: CASSLQGVWTEAFF.

This clone was seen once. V and J are TRBV7-2 and TRBJ2-1, with D tentatively TRBD2 (6 bases). The CDR3 consists of 15 residues. The ends were cut back, 2 bases at V and 4 bases at J, with 12 bases in the middle. Germline CDR1 SGHTA, CDR2 FQGNSA. The CDR3 region is CASSLSGGIYNEQFF. For the CDR3, the DNA is TGTGCCAGCAGCTTAAGTGGGGGGATTTACAATGAGCAGTTCTTC.

CDR3: CASSLGGTGQPQHF. CDR3 nucleotide sequence: TGTGCCAGCTCGCTAGGGGGAACGGGTCAGCCCCAGCATTTT. V and J are TRBV18 and TRBJ1-5; TRBD1 is a possible D gene (6 bases). This CDR3 comprises 14 residues. Between the trimmed V and J ends, which lost 6 bases and 6 bases, there was a span of 15 bases. In germline, CDR1 is KGHSH, CDR2 LQKENI.

This clone was seen a single time. The rearrangement links TRBV2 to TRBJ2-3; possibly TRBD2 for D (6 bases). The CDR3 covers 17 residues. V lost 6 bases, J lost 0 bases, and 19 bases lay in between. Germline CDR1 reads SNHLY; CDR2 reads FYNNEI. The CDR3 here is CASRAEVAVTSTDTQYF. CDR3 in DNA: TGTGCCAGCAGAGCTGAGGTAGCGGTTACTAGCACAGATACGCAGTATTTT. The full variable domain, with the rest looked up from reference TRBV2 and TRBJ2-3, is EPEVTQTPSHQVTQMGQEVILRCVPISNHLYFYWYRQILGQKVEFLVSFYNNEISEKSEIFDDQFSVERPDGSNFTLKIRSTKLEDSAMYFCASRAEVAVTSTDTQYFGPGTRLTVL.

V is TRBV6-1 and J is TRBJ1-5; D remains ambiguous. V lost 11 bases and J lost 4, with 15 bases in between. The CDR3 contains 13 residues. CDR1 is MNHNS and CDR2 is SASEGT in the germline V gene. The chain's CDR3 is CAARRDMNQPQHF. CDR3 in DNA: TGTGCCGCACGGAGGGATATGAATCAGCCCCAGCATTTT.

This rearrangement joins TRBV10-1 to TRBJ2-3; D perhaps matches TRBD1 (6 bases). V lost 5 bases, J lost 1 base, and 13 bases lay in between. Germline V CDR1 and CDR2: WNHNN, SYGVQD (reference sequence). The CDR3 covers 15 residues. The CDR3 is CASSPGVGGTDTQYF. The CDR3 bases are TGCGCCAGCAGTCCAGGGGTGGGGGGCACAGATACGCAGTATTTT.

This clone was detected once. The gene calls are TRBV4-3 and TRBJ2-7, with D possibly being TRBD1 (6 bases). V gave up 1 base and J gave up 6 bases, with 16 bases separating them. CDR1 is LGHNA, CDR2 YSLEER, per germline. This CDR3 region has 15 residues. CDR3 DNA sequence: TGCGCCAGCAGCCAAGTTCACCAGGGGCGTCGCGAGCAGTACTTC. It translates to CASSQVHQGRREQYF.

The chain combines TRBV5-4 with TRBJ1-1, with unresolved D. V was shortened by 0 bases and J by 6 bases, with 15 bases between the two germline ends. Looked up from germline, CDR1 is SGHNT and CDR2 is YYREEE (reference sequence). The CDR3 length is 15 residues. This chain's CDR3 is CASSLAGGLIPEAFF. As DNA, the CDR3 is TGTGCCAGCAGCTTGGCAGGTGGGCTAATACCTGAAGCTTTCTTT.